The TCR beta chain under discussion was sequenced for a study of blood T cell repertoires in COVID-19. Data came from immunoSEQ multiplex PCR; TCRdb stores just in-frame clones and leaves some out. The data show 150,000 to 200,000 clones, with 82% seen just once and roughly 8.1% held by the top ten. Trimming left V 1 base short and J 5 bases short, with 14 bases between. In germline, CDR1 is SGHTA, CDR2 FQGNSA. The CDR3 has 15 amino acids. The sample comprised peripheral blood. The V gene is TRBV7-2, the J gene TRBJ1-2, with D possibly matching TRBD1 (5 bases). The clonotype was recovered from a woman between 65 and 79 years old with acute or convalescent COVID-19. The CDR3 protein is CASSLGGDSVYGYTF. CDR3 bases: TGTGCCAGCAGCTTAGGAGGCGACAGCGTATATGGCTACACCTTC.